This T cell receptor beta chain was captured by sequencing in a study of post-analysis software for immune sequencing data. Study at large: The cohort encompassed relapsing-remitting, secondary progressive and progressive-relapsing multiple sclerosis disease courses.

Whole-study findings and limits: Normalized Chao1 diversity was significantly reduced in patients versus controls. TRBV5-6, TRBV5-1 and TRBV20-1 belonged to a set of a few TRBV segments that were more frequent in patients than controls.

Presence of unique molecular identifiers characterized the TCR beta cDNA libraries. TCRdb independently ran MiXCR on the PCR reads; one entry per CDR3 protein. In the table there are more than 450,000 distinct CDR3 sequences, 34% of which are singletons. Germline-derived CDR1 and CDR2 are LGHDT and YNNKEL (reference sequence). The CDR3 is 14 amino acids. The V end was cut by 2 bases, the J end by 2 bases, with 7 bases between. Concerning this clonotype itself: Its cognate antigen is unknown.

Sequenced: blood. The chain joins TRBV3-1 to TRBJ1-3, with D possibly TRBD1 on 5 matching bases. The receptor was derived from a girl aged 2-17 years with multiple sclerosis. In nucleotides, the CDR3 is TGTGCCAGCAGCCAACGGGGGGCTGGAAACACCATATATTTT. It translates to CASSQRGAGNTIYF. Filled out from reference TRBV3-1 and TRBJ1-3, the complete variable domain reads DTAVSQTPKYLVTQMGNDKSIKCEQNLGHDTMYWYKQDSKKFLKIMFSYNNKELIINETVPNRFSPKSPDKAHLNLHINSLELGDSAVYFCASSQRGAGNTIYFGEGSWLTVV.